The source of this T cell receptor (beta chain) is a study of beta chain features in type 1 diabetes. In total, each donor contributed a single heparinised blood draw that averaged about 110 mL. Expressed TCRB transcripts were sequenced because the isolated RNA had all been reverse transcribed beforehand. Sequencing used immunoSEQ multiplex PCR; TCRdb keeps in-frame clones, though not all of them. The sample has 150,000 or so clones, 7% to 10% seen once. A few counts support this clone. Its antigen is unknown. This CDR3 has 15 residues. Unmatched junction bases numbered 6, after V lost 4 bases and J lost 4 bases. Germline loops: CDR1 SGHTA, CDR2 FQGNSA. Study-wide results and caveats: All four CD4+ subsets of Type 1 diabetes patients contained TCRB CDR3s that were moderately but significantly shorter. Compared to healthy donors, patients appeared to have naive, central memory and Treg TCRB repertoires that were more alike.

The chain uses TRBV7-2 and TRBJ2-2; 7 nucleotides line up with TRBD1. The receptor was derived from a young man in good health. Sequencing input: central memory CD4+ T cells from blood. The CDR3 loop is CASSSNRGGTGELFF. CDR3 nucleotide sequence: TGTGCCAGCAGCTCGAACAGGGGCGGCACCGGGGAGCTGTTTTTT.